The source of this T cell receptor beta chain is a study of shared clonotypes between healthy human individuals. The CDR3 spans 13 residues. Per germline, CDR1 SQVTM and CDR2 ANQGSEA. Deletions cut 6 bases from V and 0 bases from J, with 12 bases between. Naivety among CD8 cells was defined by CD45RO negativity and positive CCR7 selection, thereby excluding terminally differentiated effector memory CD45RA+ cells. Assay used: immunoSEQ multiplex PCR; TCRdb lists only in-frame clones, some missing. The sample lists around 580,000 clones; 95% to 98% were seen once. Study-level points and caveats: Sharing across four donors was highest in naive CD4 (roughly 5%) and lowest in memory CD8 (roughly 0.4%). Large depth notwithstanding, sorted-subset sequencing proved incomplete by rarefaction. What naive subsets generally showed was a larger estimated richness than memory subsets showed.

Of note for this clone: Its cognate antigen is unknown.

The genes are TRBV29-1 and TRBJ2-7; D assignment may be TRBD1 or TRBD2 (5 bases each). This TCR derives from a man between 25 and 39 years old in good health. The sample taken for sequencing was naive CD8+ T cells sorted from blood. CDR3 DNA sequence: TGCAGCGTGTGGGCAGGGAGCTCCTACGAGCAGTACTTC. Translation: CSVWAGSSYEQYF.